This is a list of T cell receptor beta chains from one sample in a study of early T cells in non-severe SARS-CoV-2 infection. TCRdb recomputed calls from the 5' RACE reads with MiXCR, one row per CDR3 protein. The profile shows under 80,000 distinct CDR3 sequences, approximately 10% of them singletons. Sequenced: whole blood. These TCRs come from an adult who was a healthcare worker with PCR-confirmed SARS-CoV-2 infection or an uninfected control (not recorded which). Both conserved end residues are part of each CDR3.

TRBV29-1	TRBJ2-7	16	CSVGTSGRFSSYEQYF
TRBV29-1	TRBJ2-5	12	CSVQGAVGTQYF
TRBV29-1	TRBJ1-2	14	CSVEDPGQFYGYTF
TRBV29-1	TRBJ2-7	11	CSATQGGEQYF
TRBV3-1	TRBJ1-3	16	CASTPQGASSGNTIYF
TRBV20-1	TRBJ2-1	16	CSARDRAGLATNEQFF
TRBV7-6	TRBJ2-3	13	CASSFGAADTQYF
TRBV11-2	TRBJ1-4	20	CASSASTRDRGRGTNEKLFF
TRBV4-1	TRBJ2-5	16	CASSQGSGRFEETQYF
TRBV10-2	TRBJ1-1	13	CASRVGGGAEAFF
TRBV2	TRBJ2-3	14	CASTRTGTTDTQYF
TRBV11-3	TRBJ2-6	18	CASSLGQGATSGANVLTF
TRBV10-3	TRBJ2-3	11	CAISEGGTQYF
TRBV9	TRBJ2-2	14	CASSPPKNTGELFF
TRBV20-1	TRBJ2-1	14	CSAPRSGRANEQFF
TRBV29-1	TRBJ1-1	11	CSVSEGPEAFF
TRBV23-1	TRBJ2-5	16	CASTMKCAAGEQTQYF
TRBV29-1	TRBJ2-6	13	CSVGVSGANVLTF
TRBV2	TRBJ2-3	16	CASSEEAGGLVDTQYF
TRBV18	TRBJ2-5	16	CASSLYAGETQETQYF
TRBV10-1	TRBJ2-3	14	CASSESMGVRTQYF
TRBV29-1	TRBJ2-7	12	CSARDSSYEQYF